This T cell receptor (beta chain) is drawn from a study of read filtering for tumor transcriptome and immune sequencing. Study-wide results and limits: Single-read clonotypes: roughly four fifths of IR-seq clonotypes (approximately 4% of reads), around three quarters of RNA-seq clonotypes (44.6% of reads). Dropping single-read clonotypes raised IR-seq and RNA-seq shared-clonotype correlation.

This clonotype was detected ten times or more. Antigen specificity is unknown. From approximately 430 ng of RNA, a library with molecular barcoded alpha/delta and beta/gamma adaptors was made. TCRdb re-derived calls from the reads in MiXCR, one entry per CDR3 protein. The table includes 42,000 or so distinct CDR3 sequences, about an eighth detected once. The V end lost 2 bases, the J end lost 0 bases, and 5 bases lay between the germline ends. Germline values: CDR1 MNHEY, CDR2 SVGEGT. This CDR3 has 13 amino acids. The specimen was a population of CD138-negative cells sorted from bone marrow. This chain connects TRBV6-2 or TRBV6-3 to TRBJ2-7; D not certain. The origin of this receptor is a donor at least 40 years old with multiple myeloma. This chain's CDR3 is CASSYGISYEQYF. The CDR3 DNA follows: TGTGCCAGCAGTTACGGTATCTCCTACGAGCAGTACTTC.